Presented here are 10 T cell receptor beta chains from one specimen sequenced in a study of vaccination and CD4 T cells after COVID-19. The Oncomine TCR Beta short-read assay was applied to DNA of cultured CD4+ T cells. Each CDR3 protein gets one entry after TCRdb re-called the PCR reads with MiXCR. The sample yields some 14,000 distinct CDR3 sequences, around half seen once. Treatment reported: roughly 10-day PBMC culture with coronavirus spike peptide pools or control peptides (ViraFEST assay). These receptors' antigens are unknown. This material consisted of CD4+ T cells from blood, cultured in vitro, taken before SARS-CoV-2 vaccination. These TCRs come from a human donor who had recovered from COVID-19.

This chain links TRBV6-1 with TRBJ1-1; 9 nucleotides line up with TRBD1. Germline CDR1 is MNHNS and CDR2 is SASEGT. With V trimmed by 9 bases and J by 7 bases, 6 bases remained unmatched. The CDR3 runs to 12 residues. Written as DNA, the CDR3 is TGTGCCAGTTCACAGGGGGCCATTGAAGCTTTCTTT. Translated: CASSQGAIEAFF.

The chain joins TRBV7-2 to TRBJ2-1; D tentatively fits TRBD1 or TRBD2 (5 bases each). V lost 5 bases and J lost 9, with 14 bases in between. Germline V gene lookup returns CDR1 SGHTA and CDR2 FQGNSA. CDR3 length equals 13 residues. In DNA, the CDR3 is TGTGCCAGCAGCCGACCCGGGACCTTTGAGCAGTTCTTC. It encodes CASSRPGTFEQFF.

The chain employs TRBV20-1 and TRBJ1-1; 12 nucleotides line up with TRBD1. Germline-derived CDR1 and CDR2 are DFQATT and SNEGSKA (reference sequence). This CDR3 is built from 16 residues. J gave up 11 bases and V 2 bases, and 15 bases lay outside the gene matches. CDR3 nucleotides: TGCAGTGCTAGATCGGTGGGGACAGGGGGCAGGGTCGAGGCTTTCTTT. Translating gives CSARSVGTGGRVEAFF.

This chain joins TRBV6-1 and TRBJ2-3, with TRBD1 as a possible D gene (5 bases). V was clipped by 7 bases and J by 4 bases, with 15 bases between them. In germline, CDR1 is MNHNS, CDR2 SASEGT. The CDR3 is made up of 14 amino acids. CDR3 sequence reads: CASTALGDPDTQYF. The CDR3 DNA follows: TGTGCCAGCACGGCCCTAGGGGATCCAGATACGCAGTATTTT.

The chain is built from TRBV5-1 and TRBJ1-6; D may be TRBD1 (5 bases). V was pared by 0 bases and J by 9 bases, with 10 bases between. The CDR3 is 14 residues long. The V gene's germline CDR1 is SGHRS and CDR2 YFSETQ. CDR3 protein: CASSLGQSSSPLHF. In DNA form, the CDR3 reads TGCGCCAGCAGCTTGGGACAGAGTTCTTCACCCCTCCACTTT.

The chain uses TRBV11-2 and TRBJ2-3; D remains ambiguous. CDR3 length equals 14 residues. Trimming cost V 5 bases and J 2 bases, with 11 bases left between them. Germline CDR1 reads SGHAT; CDR2 reads FQNNGV. CDR3 sequence: CASSLRRTTDTQYF. In nucleotides, the CDR3 is TGTGCCAGCAGCCTCCGACGTACCACAGATACGCAGTATTTT.

The chain recombines TRBV2 with TRBJ2-7; no clear D. CDR1 and CDR2 from the germline V gene are SNHLY and FYNNEI. The V and J ends lost 7 bases and 6 bases respectively, with 25 bases between them. The CDR3 length is 16 residues. The CDR3 loop is CASNPPSSPTPREQYF. In nucleotides, the CDR3 is TGTGCCAGCAACCCCCCCTCGAGTCCCACCCCACGCGAGCAGTACTTC.

V gene TRBV12-3 or TRBV12-4 combines with J gene TRBJ1-6; D remains unclear. V was shortened by 5 bases and J by 0 bases, with 14 bases between the two germline ends. The CDR3 totals 17 residues. The DNA of the CDR3 is TGTGCCAGCAGTCCCAGTGAGTTGAGCTCCTATAATTCACCCCTCCACTTT. It yields the protein CASSPSELSSYNSPLHF.

J is TRBJ2-3 and V is TRBV7-2; D is possibly TRBD1 (6 bases). CDR1 is SGHTA and CDR2 is FQGNSA in the germline V gene. Trimming removed 6 bases at V and 2 bases at J, with 12 bases between. The CDR3 totals 14 residues. CDR3 DNA sequence: TGTGCCAGCAGGCCAGGGGTCTCCACAGATACGCAGTATTTT. Protein product: CASRPGVSTDTQYF.

The chain is built from TRBV19 and TRBJ2-7, with 10 nucleotides matching TRBD1. Germline loops: CDR1 LNHDA, CDR2 SQIVND (reference sequence). CDR3 length: 15 residues. The trim removed 1 base at V and 4 bases at J, leaving 4 bases unmatched. The CDR3 DNA sequence: TGTGCCAGTAGTATAGGCGGGACAGGGGTTTACGAGCAGTACTTC. Translated: CASSIGGTGVYEQYF.